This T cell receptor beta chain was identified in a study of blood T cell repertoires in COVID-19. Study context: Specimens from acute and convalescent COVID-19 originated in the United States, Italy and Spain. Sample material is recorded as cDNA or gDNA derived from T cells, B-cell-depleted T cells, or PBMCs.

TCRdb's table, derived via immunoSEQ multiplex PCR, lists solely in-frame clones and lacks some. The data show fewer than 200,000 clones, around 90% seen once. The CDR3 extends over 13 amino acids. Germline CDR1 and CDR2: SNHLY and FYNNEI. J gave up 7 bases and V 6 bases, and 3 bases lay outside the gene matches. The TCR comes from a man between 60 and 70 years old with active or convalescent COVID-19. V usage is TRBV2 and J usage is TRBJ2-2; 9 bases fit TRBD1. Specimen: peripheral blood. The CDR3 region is CASRTGGLGELFF. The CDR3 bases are TGTGCCAGCAGGACAGGGGGTCTCGGGGAGCTGTTTTTT.